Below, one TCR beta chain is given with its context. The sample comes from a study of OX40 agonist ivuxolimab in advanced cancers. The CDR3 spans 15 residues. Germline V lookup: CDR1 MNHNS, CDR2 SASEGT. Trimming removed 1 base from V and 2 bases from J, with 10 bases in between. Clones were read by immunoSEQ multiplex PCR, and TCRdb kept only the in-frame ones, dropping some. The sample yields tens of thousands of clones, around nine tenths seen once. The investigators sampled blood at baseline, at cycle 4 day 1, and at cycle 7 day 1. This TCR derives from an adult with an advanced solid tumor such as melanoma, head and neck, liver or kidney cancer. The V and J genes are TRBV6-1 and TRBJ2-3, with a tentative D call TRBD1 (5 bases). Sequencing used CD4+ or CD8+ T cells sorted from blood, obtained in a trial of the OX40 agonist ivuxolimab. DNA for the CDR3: TGTGCCAGCAGTGAAGTGGCAGGGATCACAGATACGCAGTATTTT. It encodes CASSEVAGITDTQYF.